Below, 7 T cell receptor beta chains from the same sample are listed, as sequenced in a study of T cell repertoires in cytomegalovirus infection. MiXCR, run by TCRdb on the reads, gives a single entry per CDR3 protein. This table holds nearly 550,000 distinct CDR3 sequences, more than 15% found once. The sample was CD8+ T cells from PBMCs. The receptors stem from a human donor in good health (CMV status not recorded). Some clones in this sample may be carry-over from other donors' samples.

This clonotype has just a few counts. The chain links TRBV4-1 to TRBJ1-5; a weak D match, TRBD1 (6 bases). This CDR3 has 18 amino acids. The germline CDR1 and CDR2 sequences are MGHRA and YSYEKL. Deletions cut 1 base from V and 5 bases from J, with 21 bases between. CDR3 DNA: TGCGCCAGCAGCCAAGTACCCTGGGACAATTTATTGTATCAGCCCCAGCATTTT. It encodes CASSQVPWDNLLYQPQHF.

Remarks on this clonotype: Possible read error: a much larger clone is one base away. The chain employs TRBV20-1 and TRBJ2-5, with D hard to call. The CDR3 is 13 amino acids. Per germline, CDR1 DFQATT and CDR2 SNEGSKA (reference sequence). The V gene lost 6 bases and the J gene lost 0 bases, with 11 bases spanning the gap. CDR3 loop: CSATVKYQETQYF. In nucleotides, the CDR3 is TGCAGTGCCACAGTCAAGTACCAAGAGACCCAGTACTTC.

This clonotype was observed many times. The chain recombines TRBV7-8 with TRBJ2-7; 9 bases align to TRBD2. The CDR3 covers 15 residues. Germline V gives CDR1 SGHVS, CDR2 FQNEAQ. V trimming: 4 bases; J trimming: 5 bases; junction bases outside the gene matches: 9. The CDR3 loop is CASSYYSGSLNEQYF. As DNA, the CDR3 is TGTGCCAGCAGCTACTATAGCGGGAGCTTAAACGAGCAGTACTTC.

CDR3 residues: CASTLRASGDEQYF. CDR3 coding DNA: TGTGCCAGCACCCTCCGGGCTAGTGGGGACGAGCAGTACTTC. The chain combines TRBV5-4 with TRBJ2-7; D gene ambiguous. The CDR3 covers 14 residues. The germline V and J ends were trimmed by 6 bases and 5 bases, with 18 bases remaining between them. Germline CDR1 reads SGHNT; CDR2 reads YYREEE (reference sequence).

For the CDR3, the DNA is TGTGCCAGCAGGAGACTTCGGGAGGGAAAACTGTTTTTT. Its protein is CASRRLREGKLFF. The chain employs TRBV27 and TRBJ1-4, with D unclear. The germline gives CDR1 MNHEY, CDR2 SMNVEV (reference sequence). This CDR3 has 13 amino acids. Trimming pared 6 bases from V and 10 bases from J, leaving 15 bases between.

The chain links TRBV18 to TRBJ2-1, with D perhaps assigned TRBD1 or TRBD2 (7 bases each). The CDR3 runs to 16 residues. Per germline, CDR1 KGHSH and CDR2 LQKENI. V dropped 6 bases and J dropped 8 bases, with 23 bases sitting between them. CDR3 nucleotides: TGTGCCAGCTCCCTAGCAGGGGGGGGCTCGAGGGATGAGCAGTTCTTC. Amino acids: CASSLAGGGSRDEQFF.

The sample holds a few counts of this clonotype. The CDR3 coding sequence is TGTGCCAGCAGTGGACAGGGGAGCGGGTCCTACGAGCAGTACTTC. Residues: CASSGQGSGSYEQYF. The V gene is TRBV6-5, the J gene TRBJ2-7, with 9 bases fitting TRBD1. Germline V CDR1 and CDR2: MNHEY, SVGAGI. Trimming cost V 5 bases and J 1 base; bases outside gene matches: 6. The CDR3 runs 15 residues.